This note documents a single TCR beta chain sequence. Its antigen is still unknown. Additional DNA sequences in this sample encode the identical CDR3. The sample comes from a study of T cell responses to AZD1222 COVID-19 vaccine. Points from the study as a whole: Sampling captured repertoires only after the peak T cell response. The donors showed a predominance of white British ancestry and of females, with possible underestimation of clonal diversity. Epitopes outside B.1.351 and B.1.1.7 mutated regions reportedly drew nearly half of spike TCRs. Seropositive AZD1222 recipients at baseline numbered only five to seven.

Produced via immunoSEQ multiplex PCR; TCRdb's table is partial and in-frame only. The sample lists 130,000 to 150,000 clones, roughly 84% seen once, with approximately 5% in the top ten. Trimming took off 1 base at V and 1 base at J, with 4 bases between the two ends. The CDR3 covers 13 residues. Germline-derived CDR1 and CDR2 are SGHVS and FQNEAQ. The sequenced sample was peripheral blood, obtained 28 days after the second AZD1222 dose. The receptor comes from an adult who received the AZD1222 COVID-19 vaccine. V and J are TRBV7-8 and TRBJ1-1, with D hard to call. For the CDR3, the DNA is TGTGCCAGCAGCTTAGGGGCGAACACTGAAGCTTTCTTT. Residues: CASSLGANTEAFF.